This T cell receptor beta chain was identified in a study of beta chain features in type 1 diabetes. Reverse transcribing all isolated RNA meant expressed TCRB transcripts were sequenced. TCRdb's table, derived via immunoSEQ multiplex PCR, lists solely in-frame clones and lacks some. The top ten hold around 0.05% of the sample, which has 430,000 or so clones, around 10% seen once. The CDR3 runs 15 residues. CDR1 MGHDK and CDR2 SYGVNS come from the germline V gene. The germline V and J ends were trimmed by 1 base and 4 bases, with 8 bases remaining between them. This clonotype was sampled from a woman aged 18-30 years in good health. Sequencing used naive CD4+ T cells from blood. V usage is TRBV25-1 and J usage is TRBJ1-6; no clear D. This CDR3 reads CASSELQTYNSPLHF. The CDR3 coding sequence is TGTGCCAGCAGTGAATTACAGACTTATAATTCACCCCTCCACTTT.